This is a list of T cell receptor beta chains from one sample in a study of CD8 T cells in ankylosing spondylitis. One entry per CDR3 protein, called by TCRdb with MiXCR from the 5' RACE reads. The data hold 330,000 or so distinct CDR3 sequences, with under 8.5% observed a single time. Sequencing was carried out using blood, either unsorted or a sorted T cell fraction (not recorded which). These receptors came from a male donor with ankylosing spondylitis. Both conserved end residues are part of each CDR3. Each record gives: clone size, V gene, D gene, CDR3 length, J gene, CDR3 DNA, CDR3 protein. The D gene is left open where the match is weak. The size field is filled for only some rows; it gives once, few, many or a size class.

>many|TRBV29-1|.|12|TRBJ2-5
TGCAGCACCAGGGGACCTGAGGAGACCCAGTACTTC
CSTRGPEETQYF
>.|TRBV3-1|.|15|TRBJ2-1
TGTGCCAGCAGCCAAGCGGGGAGGTCGGTGAATGAGCAGTTCTTC
CASSQAGRSVNEQFF
>.|TRBV11-2|TRBD2|17|TRBJ2-1
TGTGCCAGCAGCGTTCCGGGACTAGCGGGCGTAAACAATGAGCAGTTCTTC
CASSVPGLAGVNNEQFF
>.|TRBV10-3|TRBD1|15|TRBJ2-1
TGTGCCATCAGTGAAACCGGGACAGGGAGTAATGAGCAGTTCTTC
CAISETGTGSNEQFF
>many|TRBV6-2/TRBV6-3|TRBD2|17|TRBJ2-1
TGTGCCAGCAGTTACTCGGGACTAGCGGGAATTTTCAATGAGCAGTTCTTC
CASSYSGLAGIFNEQFF
>few|TRBV10-3|TRBD2|16|TRBJ2-1
TGTGCCATCAGTGAAAGGACTAGCGGGGCATACAATGAGCAGTTCTTC
CAISERTSGAYNEQFF
>.|TRBV9|.|15|TRBJ2-2
TGTGCCAGCAGCGTAGAGCGGCGGAACACCGGGGAGCTGTTTTTT
CASSVERRNTGELFF
>many|TRBV5-5|.|16|TRBJ1-3
TGTGCCAGCAGCCCGGTGGTAGGGCTCTCTGGAAACACCATATATTTT
CASSPVVGLSGNTIYF
>few|TRBV11-3|.|15|TRBJ2-1
TGTGCCAGCAGCGCAGGCATCGACAGCTACAATGAGCAGTTCTTC
CASSAGIDSYNEQFF
>.|TRBV30|.|14|TRBJ2-1
TGTGCCTGGGGGGAACCGGTCCCCTACAATGAGCAGTTCTTC
CAWGEPVPYNEQFF
>few|TRBV9|.|14|TRBJ2-5
TGTGCCAGCAGCCCCTTAGGAGCGGCAAAGACCCAGTACTTC
CASSPLGAAKTQYF
>.|TRBV19|.|15|TRBJ2-5
TGTGCCAGTGGCCCCCGAGCGGGCTCCCAAGAGACCCAGTACTTC
CASGPRAGSQETQYF
>many|TRBV6-5|TRBD1|16|TRBJ1-4
TGTGCCAGCAGTTACTGGGACAGGGGAGAGGGGGGAAAACTGTTTTTT
CASSYWDRGEGGKLFF
>many|TRBV12-3/TRBV12-4|.|16|TRBJ2-1
TGTGCCAGCAGTTTACTTGGGGCCAAAGTCAACAATGAGCAGTTCTTC
CASSLLGAKVNNEQFF
>.|TRBV10-3|TRBD2|16|TRBJ2-7
TGTGCCATCAGTGAGTCGAGGACTAGCGGGATCTACGAGCAGTACTTC
CAISESRTSGIYEQYF
>few|TRBV6-5|TRBD1|17|TRBJ1-5
TGTGCCAGCAGTTACTTGACAGGGGATTGGAGCAATCAGCCCCAGCATTTT
CASSYLTGDWSNQPQHF
>many|TRBV5-6|.|14|TRBJ2-7
TGTGCCAGCAGCCTCGACGGGACGACCTACGAGCAGTACTTC
CASSLDGTTYEQYF
>.|TRBV12-3/TRBV12-4|TRBD1|16|TRBJ2-2
TGTGCCAGCAGTCACTGGACAGGGGGCGCCCCCGGGGAGCTGTTTTTT
CASSHWTGGAPGELFF
>many|TRBV20-1|.|13|TRBJ2-3
TGCAGTGCTAGAGCCCCTGGCACAGATACGCAGTATTTT
CSARAPGTDTQYF
>.|TRBV6-2/TRBV6-3|.|14|TRBJ2-1
TGTGCCAGCAGTTACGCTTTAGAAAACAATGAGCAGTTCTTC
CASSYALENNEQFF
>many|TRBV29-1|.|18|TRBJ2-3
TGCAGCGTCAGGGGGGGGATGGACGCGAACCCGAGCACAGATACGCAGTATTTT
CSVRGGMDANPSTDTQYF
>many|TRBV29-1|.|11|TRBJ1-4
TGCAGCGCAGCAACTAATGAAAAACTGTTTTTT
CSAATNEKLFF
>.|TRBV29-1|TRBD1|14|TRBJ2-2
TGCAGCGTTGTCTCGACAGGGGGCACCGGGGAGCTGTTTTTT
CSVVSTGGTGELFF
>few|TRBV6-5|TRBD2|16|TRBJ2-3
TGTGCCAGCAGACTCGGACTAGCGGGAGCTGCGGGTACGCAGTATTTT
CASRLGLAGAAGTQYF
>few|TRBV10-3|.|14|TRBJ2-7
TGTGCCATCAGTGTTGGTCTAGGTTTTTCCGAGCAGTACTTC
CAISVGLGFSEQYF
>few|TRBV20-1|TRBD1|16|TRBJ2-3
TGCAGTGCTACCGGTCAGACAGGGGGCATCGCAGATACGCAGTATTTT
CSATGQTGGIADTQYF
>few|TRBV20-1|TRBD2|15|TRBJ2-7
TGCAGTGTTACCTCGGGGCTAGCGGGAACCTACGAGCAGTACTTC
CSVTSGLAGTYEQYF
>.|TRBV4-3|TRBD2|19|TRBJ2-2
TGCGCCAGCAGCCAAAAGGGTTCTATCGGACTAGCGAGCACCGGGGAGCTGTTTTTT
CASSQKGSIGLASTGELFF
>.|TRBV7-7|TRBD2|15|TRBJ2-5
TGTGCCAGCAGCTTAAGGCCTGGCGGGAGGGAGACCCAGTACTTC
CASSLRPGGRETQYF
>few|TRBV7-9|.|16|TRBJ2-3
TGTGCCAGCAGCCAGCAGGATCAGCGCGTCACAGATACGCAGTATTTT
CASSQQDQRVTDTQYF
>few|TRBV27|.|13|TRBJ2-2
TGTGCCAGCTTACAGGGCTGGACCGGGGAGCTGTTTTTT
CASLQGWTGELFF
>.|TRBV5-1|.|16|TRBJ2-3
TGCGCCAGCAGCTCCCCCAGGCAGGGGAAAACAGATACGCAGTATTTT
CASSSPRQGKTDTQYF
>.|TRBV5-1|.|14|TRBJ2-5
TGCGCCAGCAGCTTTTCGAGCGCGGAAGAGACCCAGTACTTC
CASSFSSAEETQYF
>.|TRBV6-1|.|15|TRBJ1-3
TGTGCCAGCAGACCGGGACGCCGCTCTGGAAACACCATATATTTT
CASRPGRRSGNTIYF
>many|TRBV28|TRBD2|15|TRBJ2-7
TGTGCCAGCAGCCTCGGACTAGCGGGAGTTTTGGGGCAGTACTTC
CASSLGLAGVLGQYF
>.|TRBV19|.|15|TRBJ2-2
TGTACCAGTAGTATAAGCAGCGAGAACACCGGGGAGCTGTTTTTT
CTSSISSENTGELFF
>few|TRBV20-1|.|13|TRBJ2-1
TGCAGTGCTAGACCGGGAGCCACCATTGAGCAGTTCTTC
CSARPGATIEQFF
>few|TRBV28|.|14|TRBJ1-2
TGTGCCAGCGGGGGTAACAGGGCTTTCGATGGCTACACCTTC
CASGGNRAFDGYTF
>few|TRBV5-1|.|15|TRBJ2-1
TGCGCCAGCAGCTTGGAAGCGACCTCCTACAATGAGCAGTTCTTC
CASSLEATSYNEQFF
>few|TRBV27|.|15|TRBJ2-3
TGTGCCAGCACATACCAAGGGGGGGGCACAGATACGCAGTATTTT
CASTYQGGGTDTQYF
>few|TRBV4-3|TRBD1|15|TRBJ1-2
TGCGCCAGCAGCCGGGTACAGGGGGCATTAGGCGGCTACACCTTC
CASSRVQGALGGYTF
>many|TRBV5-1|TRBD2|16|TRBJ2-1
TGCGCCAGCAGCTTGATGGGGACTAGCGATACAGAGAAGCAGTTCTTC
CASSLMGTSDTEKQFF
>once|TRBV5-1|.|16|TRBJ1-6
TGCGCCAGCAGCTTAAGTCCACAGGGAAGAGATTCACCCCTCCACTTT
CASSLSPQGRDSPLHF
>.|TRBV27|TRBD1|14|TRBJ2-3
TGTGCCAGCAGGCGGGACAGGGTAGCAGATACGCAGTATTTT
CASRRDRVADTQYF
>.|TRBV5-8|.|13|TRBJ1-1
TGTGCCAGCAGCTTGGAAAGGGTCGCTGAAGCTTTCTTT
CASSLERVAEAFF
>many|TRBV6-5|.|16|TRBJ2-7
TGTGCCAGCAGTTACCCACCCAACATTACCCCCTACGAGCAGTACTTC
CASSYPPNITPYEQYF
>few|TRBV5-4|TRBD2|16|TRBJ2-3
TGTGCCAGCACCCGCGGGGGGGTAGCAGACACAGATACGCAGTATTTT
CASTRGGVADTDTQYF
>.|TRBV3-1|.|15|TRBJ1-4
TGTGCCAGCAGCCAAGATGACTCCACTAATGAAAAACTGTTTTTT
CASSQDDSTNEKLFF
>few|TRBV12-3/TRBV12-4|.|13|TRBJ2-1
TGTGCCAGCAGTTTAAGGGCAGGGGATGAGCAGTTCTTC
CASSLRAGDEQFF
>.|TRBV7-7|.|13|TRBJ2-3
TGTGCTAGCAGCACAGATAGCACAGATACGCAGTATTTT
CASSTDSTDTQYF
>.|TRBV27|.|12|TRBJ2-5
TGTGCCAGCAGTCCATGGGGGGAGACCCAGTACTTC
CASSPWGETQYF
>many|TRBV7-9|TRBD1|16|TRBJ1-2
TGTGCCAGCAGCTCTGGGGACAGGGGCCGTTCCCGTGGCTACACCTTC
CASSSGDRGRSRGYTF
>many|TRBV2|.|14|TRBJ1-1
TGTGCCAGCAGTGAGTTACGAATGAACACTGAAGCTTTCTTT
CASSELRMNTEAFF